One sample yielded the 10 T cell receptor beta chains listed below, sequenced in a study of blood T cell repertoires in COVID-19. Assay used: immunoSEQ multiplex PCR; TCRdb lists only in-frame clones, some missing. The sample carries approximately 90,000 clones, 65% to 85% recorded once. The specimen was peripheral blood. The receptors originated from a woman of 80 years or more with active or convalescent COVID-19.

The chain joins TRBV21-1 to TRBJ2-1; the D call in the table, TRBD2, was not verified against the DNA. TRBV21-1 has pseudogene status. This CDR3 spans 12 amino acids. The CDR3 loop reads CATTERYNEQFF. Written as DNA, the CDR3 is TGTGCCACCACTGAAAGATACAATGAGCAGTTCTTC.

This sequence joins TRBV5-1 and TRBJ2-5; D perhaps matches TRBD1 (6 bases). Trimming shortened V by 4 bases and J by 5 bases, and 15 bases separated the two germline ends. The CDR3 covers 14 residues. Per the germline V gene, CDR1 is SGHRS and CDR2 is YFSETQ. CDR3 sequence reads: CASSTRTASETQYF. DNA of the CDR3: TGCGCCAGCAGCACGCGGACAGCCTCGGAGACCCAGTACTTC.

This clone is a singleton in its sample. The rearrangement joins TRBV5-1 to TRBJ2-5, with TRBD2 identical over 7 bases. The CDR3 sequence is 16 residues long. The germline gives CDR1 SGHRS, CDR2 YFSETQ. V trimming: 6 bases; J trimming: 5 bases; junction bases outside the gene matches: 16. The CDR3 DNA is TGCGCCAGCAACTTTGGATGGGGGAGGGCCCGGGAGACCCAGTACTTC. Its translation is CASNFGWGRARETQYF. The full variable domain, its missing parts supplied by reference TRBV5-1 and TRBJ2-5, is KAGVTQTPRYLIKTRGQQVTLSCSPISGHRSVSWYQQTPGQGLQFLFEYFSETQRNKGNFPGRFSGRQFSNSRSEMNVSTLELGDSALYLCASNFGWGRARETQYFGPGTRLLVL.

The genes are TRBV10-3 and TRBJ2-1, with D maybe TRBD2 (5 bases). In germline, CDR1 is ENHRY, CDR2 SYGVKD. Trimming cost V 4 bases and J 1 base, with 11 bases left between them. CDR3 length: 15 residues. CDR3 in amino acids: CAISAWSGSYNEQFF. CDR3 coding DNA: TGTGCCATCAGTGCATGGAGCGGATCCTACAATGAGCAGTTCTTC.

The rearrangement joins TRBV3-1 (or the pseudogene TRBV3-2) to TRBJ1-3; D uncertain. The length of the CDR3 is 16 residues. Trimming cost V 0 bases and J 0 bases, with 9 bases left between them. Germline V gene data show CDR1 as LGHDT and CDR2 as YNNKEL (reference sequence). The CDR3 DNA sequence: TGTGCCAGCAGCCAAGAGTTAAGCATCTCTGGAAACACCATATATTTT. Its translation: CASSQELSISGNTIYF.

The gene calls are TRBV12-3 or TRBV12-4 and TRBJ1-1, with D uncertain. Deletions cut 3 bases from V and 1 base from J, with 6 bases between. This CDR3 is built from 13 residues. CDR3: CASSFGENTEAFF. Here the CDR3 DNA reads TGTGCCAGCAGTTTCGGGGAGAACACTGAAGCTTTCTTT.

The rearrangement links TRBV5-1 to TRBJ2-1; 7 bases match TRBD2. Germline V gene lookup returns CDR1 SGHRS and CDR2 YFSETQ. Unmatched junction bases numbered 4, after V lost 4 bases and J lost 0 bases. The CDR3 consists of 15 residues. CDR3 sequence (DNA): TGCGCCAGCAGCGCGGGGGTTAGCTCCTACAATGAGCAGTTCTTC. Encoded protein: CASSAGVSSYNEQFF. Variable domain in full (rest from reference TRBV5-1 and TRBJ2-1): KAGVTQTPRYLIKTRGQQVTLSCSPISGHRSVSWYQQTPGQGLQFLFEYFSETQRNKGNFPGRFSGRQFSNSRSEMNVSTLELGDSALYLCASSAGVSSYNEQFFGPGTRLTVL.

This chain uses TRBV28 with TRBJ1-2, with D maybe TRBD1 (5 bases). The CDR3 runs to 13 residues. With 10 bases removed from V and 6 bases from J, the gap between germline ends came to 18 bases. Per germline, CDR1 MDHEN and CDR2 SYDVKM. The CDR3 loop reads CANNKQGLDGYTF. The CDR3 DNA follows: TGTGCCAACAACAAGCAGGGTTTGGATGGCTACACCTTC.

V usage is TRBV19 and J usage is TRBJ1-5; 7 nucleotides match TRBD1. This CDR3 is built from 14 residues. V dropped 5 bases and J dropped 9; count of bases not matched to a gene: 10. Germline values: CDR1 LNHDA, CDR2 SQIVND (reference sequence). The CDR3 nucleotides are TGTGCCAGTAGTGCGGGACAGTCAGTGGGGCCCCAGCATTTT. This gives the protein CASSAGQSVGPQHF.

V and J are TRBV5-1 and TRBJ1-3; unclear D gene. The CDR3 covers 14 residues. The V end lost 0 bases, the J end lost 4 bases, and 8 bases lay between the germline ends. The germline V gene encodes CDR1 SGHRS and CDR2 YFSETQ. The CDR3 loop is CASSLESVGNTIYF. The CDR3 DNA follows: TGCGCCAGCAGCTTGGAATCGGTGGGAAACACCATATATTTT.